The source of this TCR beta chain is a study of human T cells and chemical hapten exposure. Study background: 2% DPC applied to an approximately 2 cm by approximately 2 cm arm area sensitized donors. A patient group, mainly female, showed alopecia areata, totalis or universalis. Patch tests containing 0.01% DPC, applied to the upper back, were read at 6 days.

The V segment lost 6 bases and the J segment 3 bases; nucleotides outside the gene matches: 11. CDR1 is SNHLY, CDR2 FYNNEI, per germline. The CDR3 is 16 amino acids. The sample's time point: patch test 1, 2 weeks after DPC sensitization. Regarding treatment: therapeutic diphenylcyclopropenone sensitization with weekly scalp DPC. Those who donated were patients with alopecia, 18 to 70 years of age, and suitable for DPC. TCRdb processed the RACE reads anew with MiXCR; each CDR3 protein has one entry. The data contain fewer than 500,000 distinct CDR3 sequences, roughly 5% of them singletons. Sample: whole blood, taken in connection with sensitization to the hapten diphenylcyclopropenone (DPC). This TCR was recovered from a woman between 50 and 59 years old with alopecia areata. Some clones in this sample may be carry-over from other donors' samples. V and J are TRBV2 and TRBJ1-2; the match to TRBD1 covers 9 bases. The CDR3 DNA is TGTGCCAGCAGCCGACGGACAGGGGCCCAGGACTATGGCTACACCTTC. The encoded protein is CASSRRTGAQDYGYTF.